One sample yielded the 15 T cell receptor beta chains listed below, sequenced in a study of monozygotic twins with cystic fibrosis. Assay: immunoSEQ multiplex PCR; the TCRdb copy retains only in-frame clones and omits some. The sample has tens of thousands of clones; roughly 96% are singletons. Sequencing used blood. The origin of the receptors is a girl aged 2-10 years with cystic fibrosis.

V gene TRBV5-8 combines with J gene TRBJ1-2; D is undetermined. Between the trimmed V and J ends, which lost 0 bases and 6 bases, there was a span of 6 bases. Germline V gives CDR1 SGHTS, CDR2 YDEGEE. This CDR3 contains 12 residues. This chain's CDR3 is CASSLVQDGYTF. In DNA, the CDR3 is TGTGCCAGCAGCTTGGTGCAGGATGGCTACACCTTC.

This chain connects TRBV25-1 to TRBJ2-5; 8 nucleotides line up with TRBD1. CDR3 length equals 17 residues. J lost 0 bases, V lost 4 bases, and 10 bases had no gene match. In germline, CDR1 is MGHDK, CDR2 SYGVNS. CDR3 bases: TGTGCCAGCAGTGTCGACAGGGGAGATGGGAACCAAGAGACCCAGTACTTC. Its translation is CASSVDRGDGNQETQYF.

The chain uses TRBV10-3 and TRBJ1-1; the D gene is possibly TRBD1 (5 bases). The V end was cut by 8 bases, the J end by 0 bases, with 19 bases between. The CDR3 is made up of 16 amino acids. CDR1 ENHRY and CDR2 SYGVKD come from the germline V gene. The CDR3 sequence is CAIGPLGEDMNTEAFF. The CDR3 DNA reads as TGTGCCATCGGTCCCTTGGGGGAAGACATGAACACTGAAGCTTTCTTT.

The chain joins TRBV10-3 to TRBJ1-1, with 7 bases aligning to TRBD1. J lost 1 base, V lost 7 bases, and 3 bases had no gene match. This CDR3 contains 13 residues. CDR1 and CDR2 (germline): ENHRY, SYGVKD. CDR3 bases: TGTGCCATCACCGGACAGGCGAACACTGAAGCTTTCTTT. This sequence encodes CAITGQANTEAFF.

The rearrangement uses TRBV13 and TRBJ2-3, with a possible D match to TRBD1 (5 bases). There are 16 residues in the CDR3. V lost 4 bases to trimming and J lost 0 bases, with 14 bases between them. In germline, CDR1 is PRHDT, CDR2 FYEKMQ (reference sequence). The CDR3 protein is CASSSGSDPSTDTQYF. CDR3 in DNA: TGTGCCAGCAGCTCAGGGTCCGACCCTAGCACAGATACGCAGTATTTT.

CDR3 region: CASTTRGGAIGGYTF. The CDR3 nucleotides read TGTGCCAGTACCACTCGGGGGGGCGCGATTGGTGGCTACACCTTC. The rearrangement joins TRBV19 to TRBJ1-2; D possibly corresponds to TRBD1 (6 bases). The V gene lost 7 bases and the J gene lost 7 bases, with 22 bases spanning the gap. The CDR3 sequence is 15 residues long. Germline lookup yields CDR1 LNHDA and CDR2 SQIVND (reference sequence).

The chain links TRBV7-9 to TRBJ1-2; D gene unclear. CDR1 is SEHNR and CDR2 is FQNEAQ in the germline V gene (reference sequence). V was pared by 5 bases and J by 0 bases, with 16 bases between. The CDR3 runs 16 residues. CDR3 bases: TGTGCCAGCAGCAAACATCTGGCTGAAACTAACTATGGCTACACCTTC. Protein: CASSKHLAETNYGYTF.

In this sample, this clone turned up once. The rearrangement joins TRBV18 to TRBJ1-4; D uncertain. V lost 2 bases and J 0 bases, leaving 13 bases between the germline ends. The germline gives CDR1 KGHSH, CDR2 LQKENI. The length of the CDR3 is 17 residues. DNA of the CDR3: TGTGCCAGCTCACCATTGGGCCGAACCCCAACTAATGAAAAACTGTTTTTT. The encoded protein is CASSPLGRTPTNEKLFF.

The chain joins TRBV30 to TRBJ2-7; tentative D call: TRBD2 (6 bases). This CDR3 has 12 residues. The germline CDR1 and CDR2 sequences are GTSNPN and SVGIG (reference sequence). V dropped 5 bases and J dropped 0 bases, with 8 bases sitting between them. CDR3 bases: TGTGCCTGGGGGACTGGCTCCTACGAGCAGTACTTC. Translated: CAWGTGSYEQYF. Full variable domain (remainder filled in from reference TRBV30 and TRBJ2-7): SQTIHQWPATLVQPVGSPLSLECTVEGTSNPNLYWYRQAAGRGLQLLFYSVGIGQISSEVPQNLSASRPQDRQFILSSKKLLLSDSGFYLCAWGTGSYEQYFGPGTRLTVT.

This chain joins TRBV29-1 and TRBJ2-1; maybe TRBD1 (6 bases). Germline V gives CDR1 SQVTM, CDR2 ANQGSEA. The CDR3 has 16 residues. Trimming stripped 0 bases from V and 3 bases from J, with 15 bases between. The CDR3 DNA is TGCAGCGTTGAAGAAATAGCCCCAGGGGACTACAATGAGCAGTTCTTC. This translates into CSVEEIAPGDYNEQFF.

The chain links TRBV29-1 to TRBJ1-1; TRBD1 is a possible D gene (5 bases). Germline V gives CDR1 SQVTM, CDR2 ANQGSEA. The CDR3 totals 13 residues. V gave up 7 bases and J gave up 4 bases, with 16 bases separating them. The CDR3 reads CSAGVREGTEAFF. The CDR3 DNA follows: TGCAGCGCTGGCGTCAGGGAGGGCACTGAAGCTTTCTTT.

The rearrangement joins TRBV5-1 to TRBJ1-1; maybe TRBD1 (5 bases). Germline CDR1 reads SGHRS; CDR2 reads YFSETQ. Trimming removed 1 base at V and 0 bases at J, with 13 bases between. This CDR3 spans 16 amino acids. The CDR3 bases are TGCGCCAGCAGCTTGACTGGGGGAGGGTTGAACACTGAAGCTTTCTTT. It codes for CASSLTGGGLNTEAFF.

The genes are TRBV7-9 and TRBJ2-1; TRBD2 might be the D (5 bases). V lost 1 base and J lost 5, with 9 bases in between. The V gene's germline CDR1 is SEHNR and CDR2 FQNEAQ (reference sequence). The CDR3 is 14 residues long. CDR3 sequence reads: CASSLDRTHNEQFF. CDR3 coding DNA: TGTGCCAGCAGCTTAGATCGGACTCACAATGAGCAGTTCTTC.

Only one count was recorded for this clone. In nucleotides, the CDR3 is TGTGCCAGCAGCTTAGGGTTACAGAGCCAAGAGACCCAGTACTTC. Translation: CASSLGLQSQETQYF. The rearrangement uses TRBV5-5 and TRBJ2-5; D is unclear. Trimming shortened V by 2 bases and J by 1 base, and 12 bases separated the two germline ends. The CDR3 totals 15 residues. Germline CDR1 is SGHKS and CDR2 is YYEKEE (reference sequence).

This clone appeared once. V gene TRBV5-1 combines with J gene TRBJ1-2; no reliable D call. V lost 4 bases and J 3 bases, leaving 16 bases between the germline ends. This CDR3 region has 15 residues. Germline CDR1 is SGHRS and CDR2 is YFSETQ. CDR3 bases: TGCGCCAGCAGCCCGGATGGCAGAGGTGACTATGGCTACACCTTC. Protein product: CASSPDGRGDYGYTF.